These 24 T cell receptor beta chains were all obtained from the same sample, sequenced in a study of T cell responses to AZD1222 COVID-19 vaccine (dated by TCRdb to the early 2020s). Libraries came from the immunoSEQ multiplex PCR assay. TCRdb retrieved this table from immuneACCESS and kept in-frame rearrangements only. Not all clones are present; in checked studies, unresolved V genes account for under half, and no reason is known for the remainder. In this sample the table shows some 250,000 clones, almost 95% of which occur a single time. 0.5% to 0.7% of the sample is taken by the ten largest. The time point label on this specimen signifies: about 28 days (+/-7) after the second vaccine dose. The sequencing here drew on peripheral blood, taken 28 days after the second AZD1222 dose. These receptors were obtained from an adult who received the AZD1222 COVID-19 vaccine.

The V gene is TRBV13, the J gene TRBJ1-4; D is perhaps TRBD1 (5 bases). Germline V gives CDR1 PRHDT, CDR2 FYEKMQ (reference sequence). The CDR3 has 15 amino acids. V was trimmed by 4 bases and J by 6 bases, leaving 15 bases between them. The CDR3 spells CASSYRGPRDEKLFF. As DNA, the CDR3 is TGTGCCAGCAGCTACCGGGGCCCGAGGGATGAAAAACTGTTTTTT.

The rearrangement links TRBV6-2 or TRBV6-3 to TRBJ1-1; weak D call: TRBD1 (5 bases). V dropped 2 bases and J dropped 1 base, with 11 bases sitting between them. Germline CDR1 reads MNHEY; CDR2 reads SVGEGT. The CDR3 spans 15 residues. This CDR3 is CASSYRREKNTEAFF. The CDR3 DNA reads as TGTGCCAGCAGTTACCGCAGGGAGAAGAACACTGAAGCTTTCTTT.

This rearrangement joins TRBV28 to TRBJ2-7; possibly TRBD1 or TRBD2 for D (5 bases each). The CDR3 totals 13 residues. Trimming took 6 bases from V and 5 from J, leaving 14 bases between them. From germline, CDR1 is MDHEN and CDR2 SYDVKM. The DNA for the CDR3 is TGTGCCAGCAGCTTGGCCGGGGCCAACGAGCAGTACTTC. Its protein is CASSLAGANEQYF.

The V and J genes are TRBV5-1 and TRBJ1-5; 8 bases map to TRBD1. V gave up 7 bases and J gave up 4 bases; unmatched junction bases: 10. The CDR3 totals 15 residues. The germline V gene encodes CDR1 SGHRS and CDR2 YFSETQ. CDR3 nucleotide sequence: TGCGCCAGCGACGAAGACAGGGGTCAGAATCAGCCCCAGCATTTT. It translates to CASDEDRGQNQPQHF.

The V gene is TRBV11-1, the J gene TRBJ2-7; D remains ambiguous. CDR1 is SGHAT, CDR2 FQDESV, per germline (reference sequence). Trimming left V 0 bases short and J 3 bases short, with 12 bases between. The CDR3 sequence is 15 residues long. The CDR3 loop reads CASSLAPGVNYEQYF. DNA for the CDR3: TGTGCCAGCAGCTTAGCGCCAGGAGTTAACTACGAGCAGTACTTC. The full variable domain, completed using reference TRBV11-1 and TRBJ2-7, is EAEVAQSPRYKITEKSQAVAFWCDPISGHATLYWYRQILGQGPELLVQFQDESVVDDSQLPKDRFSAERLKGVDSTLKIQPAELGDSAMYLCASSLAPGVNYEQYFGPGTRLTVT.

This chain joins TRBV7-2 and TRBJ2-7, with D perhaps matching TRBD2 (7 bases). Trimming pared 6 bases from V and 2 bases from J, leaving 11 bases between. Germline CDR1 is SGHTA and CDR2 is FQGNSA. This CDR3 is 13 amino acids long. CDR3 sequence: CASRGGGAYEQYF. CDR3 in DNA: TGTGCCAGCAGGGGAGGGGGGGCCTACGAGCAGTACTTC.

The chain recombines TRBV4-3 with TRBJ2-7; 7 nucleotides agree with TRBD2. Unmatched junction bases numbered 7, after V lost 1 base and J lost 4 bases. The CDR3 contains 15 residues. Germline-derived CDR1 and CDR2 are LGHNA and YSLEER. The CDR3, as DNA: TGCGCCAGCAGCCAAGGAGTCGCTAGCGGTTACGAGCAGTACTTC. Residues: CASSQGVASGYEQYF.

This clone was seen only once. This chain connects TRBV5-1 to TRBJ2-5, with a tentative D call TRBD1 (5 bases). The CDR3 spans 14 residues. V was clipped by 4 bases and J by 5 bases, with 15 bases between them. The V gene's germline CDR1 is SGHRS and CDR2 YFSETQ. CDR3 sequence (DNA): TGCGCCAGCAGCACCGACGGACATCTCGAGACCCAGTACTTC. Translating gives CASSTDGHLETQYF.

This clone was recorded only once. The chain recombines TRBV19 with TRBJ1-1; D is unresolved. CDR1 and CDR2 from the germline V gene are LNHDA and SQIVND (reference sequence). The CDR3 sequence is 13 residues long. With 6 bases removed from V and 2 bases from J, the gap between germline ends came to 10 bases. In nucleotides, the CDR3 is TGTGCCAGTAGCCCCCGCGGTAACACTGAAGCTTTCTTT. Its protein product is CASSPRGNTEAFF.

This chain joins TRBV7-9 and TRBJ1-1, with D hard to call. CDR3 length: 14 residues. Trimming shortened V by 3 bases and J by 0 bases, and 8 bases separated the two germline ends. Germline lookup yields CDR1 SEHNR and CDR2 FQNEAQ (reference sequence). CDR3 DNA sequence: TGTGCCAGCAGCTTGACAAGTATGAACACTGAAGCTTTCTTT. Its translation: CASSLTSMNTEAFF.

The chain has TRBV3-1 (or the pseudogene TRBV3-2) and TRBJ1-1; TRBD1 might be the D (6 bases). CDR3 length equals 13 residues. V was cut by 4 bases and J by 5 bases, with 11 bases left in between. Germline CDR1 reads LGHDT; CDR2 reads YNNKEL (reference sequence). CDR3 DNA sequence: TGTGCCAGCAGCCTCCTGAGGGGGACTGAAGCTTTCTTT. Translated: CASSLLRGTEAFF.

The chain has TRBV5-8 and TRBJ2-1; D may be TRBD1 (6 bases). This CDR3 comprises 14 residues. Germline V gene data show CDR1 as SGHTS and CDR2 as YDEGEE. The germline V and J ends were trimmed by 3 bases and 4 bases, with 11 bases remaining between them. CDR3 loop: CASSSDSYYNEQFF. The CDR3 DNA follows: TGTGCCAGCAGCTCGGACAGTTATTACAATGAGCAGTTCTTC.

The rearrangement uses TRBV4-3 and TRBJ2-1; 12 bases line up with TRBD2. The V gene's germline CDR1 is LGHNA and CDR2 YSLEER. Trimming at V came to 3 bases and at J to 4 bases, leaving 7 bases not matched to a gene. The CDR3 is 17 residues long. Here the CDR3 DNA reads TGCGCCAGCAGCCATGACCCCGGGACTAGCGGGTACAATGAGCAGTTCTTC. Its protein is CASSHDPGTSGYNEQFF.

V is TRBV7-2 and J is TRBJ1-6, with a tentative D call TRBD1 (6 bases). From germline, CDR1 is SGHTA and CDR2 FQGNSA. The CDR3 consists of 15 residues. V was shortened by 5 bases and J by 8 bases, with 16 bases between the two germline ends. The CDR3 sequence is CASSTTGGVDSPLHF. The CDR3 DNA sequence: TGTGCCAGCAGCACGACAGGCGGGGTGGATTCACCCCTCCACTTT.

This chain joins TRBV28 and TRBJ1-1; TRBD1 might be the D (5 bases). Germline loops: CDR1 MDHEN, CDR2 SYDVKM. Trimming cost V 8 bases and J 1 base, with 23 bases left between them. This CDR3 has 17 amino acids. This chain's CDR3 is CASPPAIDTRGNTEAFF. The CDR3 DNA is TGTGCCAGCCCGCCCGCGATAGACACGAGGGGGAACACTGAAGCTTTCTTT.

This clone is a singleton in its sample. The V gene is TRBV6-5, the J gene TRBJ2-3; a possible D gene is TRBD1 (6 bases). Germline V CDR1 and CDR2: MNHEY, SVGAGI. There are 12 residues in the CDR3. V lost 6 bases and J 6 bases, leaving 10 bases between the germline ends. CDR3 amino acids: CASRDSMDTQYF. The CDR3 DNA reads as TGTGCCAGCAGGGACAGTATGGATACGCAGTATTTT.

J is TRBJ2-3 and V is TRBV5-4; 8 nucleotides line up with TRBD2. The germline V gene encodes CDR1 SGHNT and CDR2 YYREEE (reference sequence). The CDR3 has 15 residues. Unmatched junction bases numbered 6, after V lost 2 bases and J lost 4 bases. The CDR3 nucleotides read TGTGCCAGCAGCTTTAATTTAGCGGGATCAGATACGCAGTATTTT. Protein: CASSFNLAGSDTQYF.

V gene TRBV3-1 (or the pseudogene TRBV3-2) combines with J gene TRBJ1-2, with D possibly being TRBD1 (5 bases). Germline lookup yields CDR1 LGHDT and CDR2 YNNKEL (reference sequence). The CDR3 contains 15 residues. The V end was cut by 4 bases, the J end by 2 bases, with 14 bases between. CDR3 sequence: CASSPNGGFNYGYTF. The CDR3 coding sequence is TGTGCCAGCAGCCCGAACGGGGGGTTCAACTATGGCTACACCTTC.

This sequence joins TRBV2 and TRBJ1-1; a weak D match, TRBD1 (5 bases). This CDR3 comprises 13 residues. Looked up from germline, CDR1 is SNHLY and CDR2 is FYNNEI. Trimming cost V 8 bases and J 3 bases, with 13 bases left between them. The CDR3 spells CASDTQGDTEAFF. The CDR3 region has the DNA TGTGCCAGCGACACCCAAGGGGACACTGAAGCTTTCTTT.

The V gene is TRBV7-3, the J gene TRBJ2-3; 8 bases map to TRBD1. V was clipped by 5 bases and J by 3 bases; unmatched bases: 4. The germline gives CDR1 SGHTA, CDR2 FQGTGA. This CDR3 comprises 14 residues. The CDR3 protein is CASSVTGVTDTQYF. The CDR3 nucleotides are TGTGCCAGCAGCGTGACAGGGGTAACAGATACGCAGTATTTT.

CDR3 in DNA: TGTGCCACCAGCAGAGATCTAGGAGGGGCTGGCTCCTACGAGCAGTACTTC. It yields the protein CATSRDLGGAGSYEQYF. The V and J genes are TRBV15 and TRBJ2-7, with a possible D match to TRBD2 (6 bases). The V end lost 0 bases, the J end lost 0 bases, and 15 bases lay between the germline ends. Germline CDR1 is LNHNV and CDR2 is YYDKDF (reference sequence). The CDR3 sequence is 17 residues long.

J is TRBJ2-7 and V is TRBV5-6; D ambiguous. V was cut by 4 bases and J by 2 bases, with 10 bases left in between. CDR3 length: 13 residues. Germline loops: CDR1 SGHDT, CDR2 YYEEEE. This CDR3 is CASSLYTTYEQYF. The CDR3 region has the DNA TGTGCCAGCAGCCTGTACACAACCTACGAGCAGTACTTC.

The chain uses TRBV9 and TRBJ2-7; the D gene is possibly TRBD2 (6 bases). Germline-derived CDR1 and CDR2 are SGDLS and YYNGEE. The ends were cut back, 3 bases at V and 0 bases at J, with 13 bases in the middle. This CDR3 has 15 residues. The CDR3 DNA reads as TGTGCCAGCAGCGCATCCGGGACTGCCTCCTACGAGCAGTACTTC. It specifies CASSASGTASYEQYF.

The V call is TRBV7-3, the J call TRBJ1-1; 7 bases align to TRBD1. CDR3 length: 13 residues. Germline V CDR1 and CDR2: SGHTA, FQGTGA. The J segment lost 8 bases and the V segment lost 1 base, leaving 4 bases of the junction unmatched. The CDR3 DNA is TGTGCCAGCAGCTTAATGGCGGACAGGGAAGCTTTCTTT. Translating gives CASSLMADREAFF.